The T cell receptor beta chain under discussion was sequenced for a study of T cell responses to AZD1222 COVID-19 vaccine. Assay: immunoSEQ multiplex PCR; the TCRdb copy retains only in-frame clones and omits some. This sample carries around 52,000 clones, around 87% of them seen once, and the ten largest clones take 16%. Study conclusions and caveats: The donor cohort was predominantly white British with a female majority, and clonal diversity may have been underestimated.

CDR3 size: 16 residues. Deletions cut 1 base from V and 6 bases from J, with 14 bases between. Germline V lookup: CDR1 SGHRS, CDR2 YFSETQ. Only a few counts were recorded for this clone. Its antigen is undetermined. Material: peripheral blood, obtained on day 0 of AZD1222 vaccination. The rearrangement uses TRBV5-1 and TRBJ1-6; a possible D gene is TRBD1 (6 bases). The sequence came from an adult in good health. The CDR3: CASSLRRGLSNSPLHF. The DNA for the CDR3 is TGCGCCAGCAGCTTGAGGCGGGGGCTAAGTAATTCACCCCTCCACTTT.